The 26 T cell receptor beta chains in this list originate from one sample, sequenced in a study of cytomegalovirus exposure and HLA in healthy donors. PCR used 60 Vbeta primers and 13 Jbeta primers. Clones were sequenced by immunoSEQ multiplex PCR, and TCRdb holds only the in-frame ones, with some missing. Reported are 55,000 to 65,000 clones; the ten largest clones contain around 3.6%. Source material: PBMCs. The receptor set was obtained from a woman under 30 in good health and CMV-seronegative.

The J gene is TRBJ2-7, the V gene TRBV19; TRBD2 matches 7 bases. After removal of 3 bases from V and 2 bases from J, the junction contained 4 bases not matched to a gene. This CDR3 region has 14 residues. Germline CDR1 LNHDA, CDR2 SQIVND (reference sequence). CDR3 DNA: TGTGCCAGTAGTATTGTTGGGGGGGCCTACGAGCAGTACTTC. Amino acids: CASSIVGGAYEQYF.

The chain uses TRBV13 and TRBJ2-7; 7 bases match TRBD2. Trimming removed 5 bases from V and 2 bases from J; junction bases left unmatched: 12. Germline CDR1 PRHDT, CDR2 FYEKMQ (reference sequence). CDR3 length: 16 residues. The CDR3 DNA sequence: TGTGCCAGCAGCCCCCCTCCGGGGGGAGGGACCTACGAGCAGTACTTC. This gives the protein CASSPPPGGGTYEQYF.

The chain joins TRBV30 to TRBJ1-5; perhaps TRBD1 as D (5 bases). The V gene lost 2 bases and the J gene lost 2 bases, with 13 bases spanning the gap. The CDR3 extends over 15 amino acids. Germline CDR1 and CDR2: GTSNPN and SVGIG (reference sequence). The CDR3 DNA reads TGTGCCTGGAGTCATGGAGGGGCCGGCAATCAGCCCCAGCATTTT. It specifies CAWSHGGAGNQPQHF.

The chain joins TRBV6-4 to TRBJ1-4, with D hard to call. CDR1 is MRHNA and CDR2 is SNTAGT in the germline V gene. Trimming took off 4 bases at V and 0 bases at J, with 15 bases between the two ends. The CDR3 has 17 amino acids. In DNA, the CDR3 is TGTGCCAGCAGTGCCGCAGAAACCTTATCAACTAATGAAAAACTGTTTTTT. Translation: CASSAAETLSTNEKLFF.

This sequence joins TRBV9 and TRBJ1-1; D gene uncertain. Germline assignment: CDR1 SGDLS and CDR2 YYNGEE. There are 15 residues in the CDR3. V lost 4 bases, J lost 2 bases, and 15 bases lay in between. This CDR3 reads CASSMIGGSNTEAFF. The CDR3 DNA reads TGTGCCAGCAGCATGATCGGTGGTTCAAACACTGAAGCTTTCTTT.

The rearrangement uses TRBV30 and TRBJ2-5; 7 bases match TRBD1. Unmatched junction bases numbered 6, after V lost 2 bases and J lost 3 bases. This CDR3 contains 14 residues. In germline, CDR1 is GTSNPN, CDR2 SVGIG (reference sequence). CDR3 sequence reads: CAWSRGPFEETQYF. The CDR3 DNA reads as TGTGCCTGGAGTAGGGGGCCCTTTGAAGAGACCCAGTACTTC.

The V gene is TRBV5-1, the J gene TRBJ2-5, with 14 bases aligning to TRBD2. J lost 5 bases, V lost 3 bases, and 3 bases had no gene match. Germline V lookup: CDR1 SGHRS, CDR2 YFSETQ. This CDR3 has 15 residues. The CDR3 coding sequence is TGCGCCAGCAGCTCGGGACTAGCGGGGGTGGAGACCCAGTACTTC. As protein: CASSSGLAGVETQYF.

The gene calls are TRBV18 and TRBJ2-2; 10 nucleotides agree with TRBD2. The CDR3 consists of 18 residues. V lost 1 base to trimming and J lost 5 bases; unmatched junction nucleotides: 10. Germline CDR1 reads KGHSH; CDR2 reads LQKENI. The CDR3 DNA is TGTGCCAGCTCACCACTTGACAGTAGACTAGCGGGTACCGGGGAGCTGTTTTTT. The encoded protein is CASSPLDSRLAGTGELFF.

This rearrangement joins TRBV7-9 to TRBJ2-7; 7 positions agree with TRBD1. Germline CDR1 SEHNR, CDR2 FQNEAQ (reference sequence). CDR3 length: 14 residues. V lost 5 bases to trimming and J lost 7 bases; unmatched junction nucleotides: 11. The CDR3 protein is CASSPKTGLNEQYF. The DNA of the CDR3 is TGTGCCAGCAGCCCGAAGACAGGGCTCAATGAGCAGTACTTC. The full variable domain, its missing parts supplied by reference TRBV7-9 and TRBJ2-7, is DTGVSQNPRHKITKRGQNVTFRCDPISEHNRLYWYRQTLGQGPEFLTYFQNEAQLEKSRLLSDRFSAERPKGSFSTLEIQRTEQGDSAMYLCASSPKTGLNEQYFGPGTRLTVT.

This chain uses TRBV9 with TRBJ2-1; 8 bases align to TRBD2. The germline V gene encodes CDR1 SGDLS and CDR2 YYNGEE. Germline trimming cut 2 bases from V and 9 bases from J; bases unmatched to any gene: 7. This CDR3 is 14 amino acids long. As DNA, the CDR3 is TGTGCCAGCAGCGTGGCGGGACTAGTCAGTGAGCAGTTCTTC. Translating it yields CASSVAGLVSEQFF.

The V gene is TRBV28, the J gene TRBJ2-7, with a possible D match to TRBD2 (5 bases). CDR1 and CDR2 (germline): MDHEN, SYDVKM. Trimming cost V 2 bases and J 0 bases, with 20 bases left between them. The CDR3 runs 18 residues. CDR3 loop: CASSLHGQAVHLSYEQYF. CDR3 sequence (DNA): TGTGCCAGCAGTTTACACGGGCAAGCGGTCCATCTCTCCTACGAGCAGTACTTC.

Of note for this clone: Relative to the germline gene, one junction end is altered; a read error may explain this. This chain connects TRBV30 to TRBJ2-1; the D gene is possibly TRBD2 (5 bases). The CDR3 consists of 15 residues. Germline-derived CDR1 and CDR2 are GTSNPN and SVGIG (reference sequence). This CDR3 is CAGSHRVGLNNEQFF. CDR3 DNA sequence: TGTGCCGGGAGTCATCGAGTGGGCTTGAACAATGAGCAGTTCTTC.

The rearrangement joins TRBV5-1 to TRBJ2-7; possibly TRBD2 for D (6 bases). Germline values: CDR1 SGHRS, CDR2 YFSETQ. V was trimmed by 2 bases and J by 2 bases, leaving 14 bases between them. The CDR3 covers 15 residues. CDR3 DNA sequence: TGCGCCAGCAGCTTATCGGGACTTCCCGCCTACGAGCAGTACTTC. Its translation: CASSLSGLPAYEQYF. Combining the CDR3 with reference TRBV5-1 and TRBJ2-7 gives the whole variable domain KAGVTQTPRYLIKTRGQQVTLSCSPISGHRSVSWYQQTPGQGLQFLFEYFSETQRNKGNFPGRFSGRQFSNSRSEMNVSTLELGDSALYLCASSLSGLPAYEQYFGPGTRLTVT.

The chain is built from TRBV18 and TRBJ2-3, with 8 positions matching TRBD2. This CDR3 is 16 amino acids long. The trim removed 2 bases at V and 1 base at J, leaving 5 bases unmatched. Germline V gives CDR1 KGHSH, CDR2 LQKENI. The CDR3 spells CASSPVAGGGTDTQYF. In DNA, the CDR3 is TGTGCCAGCTCACCAGTGGCGGGAGGCGGCACAGATACGCAGTATTTT. The variable domain in full, completed from reference TRBV18 and TRBJ2-3, reads NAGVMQNPRHLVRRRGQEARLRCSPMKGHSHVYWYRQLPEEGLKFMVYLQKENIIDESGMPKERFSAEFPKEGPSILRIQQVVRGDSAAYFCASSPVAGGGTDTQYFGPGTRLTVL.

The rearrangement joins TRBV5-4 to TRBJ2-6, with 7 bases lining up with TRBD2. There are 18 residues in the CDR3. The J segment lost 0 bases and the V segment lost 1 base, leaving 7 bases of the junction unmatched. Looked up from germline, CDR1 is SGHNT and CDR2 is YYREEE (reference sequence). The CDR3 DNA follows: TGTGCCAGCAGCTTGTCGGGAGGATACGCCTCTGGGGCCAACGTCCTGACTTTC. This codes for CASSLSGGYASGANVLTF.

This chain links TRBV13 with TRBJ2-1; 10 positions match TRBD2. Germline loops: CDR1 PRHDT, CDR2 FYEKMQ (reference sequence). Losses at the gene ends were 5 bases for V and 0 bases for J; bases not matched to a gene: 13. The CDR3 has 19 residues. CDR3 nucleotides: TGTGCCAGCAGCCCTGGGCGGACTAGCGGACCCAGCTCCTACAATGAGCAGTTCTTC. Its protein is CASSPGRTSGPSSYNEQFF.

The chain uses TRBV7-2 and TRBJ2-3; TRBD2 matches at 11 bases. V was clipped by 0 bases and J by 2 bases; unmatched bases: 1. The CDR3 runs 16 residues. The germline CDR1 and CDR2 sequences are SGHTA and FQGNSA. CDR3 bases: TGTGCCAGCAGCTTAGCTAGCGGGGGGGCCACAGATACGCAGTATTTT. Translating gives CASSLASGGATDTQYF. The whole variable domain, remainder taken from reference TRBV7-2 and TRBJ2-3, is GAGVSQSPSNKVTEKGKDVELRCDPISGHTALYWYRQSLGQGLEFLIYFQGNSAPDKSGLPSDRFSAERTGGSVSTLTIQRTQQEDSAVYLCASSLASGGATDTQYFGPGTRLTVL.

J is TRBJ2-2 and V is TRBV19; D might be TRBD2 (5 bases). Trimming removed 4 bases at V and 2 bases at J, with 8 bases between. The CDR3 is 14 residues long. Per germline, CDR1 LNHDA and CDR2 SQIVND (reference sequence). The CDR3: CASSNRENTGELFF. The CDR3 bases are TGTGCCAGTAGTAACCGGGAAAACACCGGGGAGCTGTTTTTT.

The chain joins TRBV29-1 to TRBJ1-5; 8 nucleotides align to TRBD1. Trimming at V came to 6 bases and at J to 0 bases, leaving 4 bases not matched to a gene. Germline CDR1 SQVTM, CDR2 ANQGSEA. This CDR3 contains 14 residues. CDR3 coding DNA: TGCAGCGTCGGGACAGGCAATAGCAATCAGCCCCAGCATTTT. Its translation is CSVGTGNSNQPQHF.

The chain carries TRBV6-5 and TRBJ1-1; maybe TRBD1 (5 bases). The CDR3 runs to 15 residues. Germline loops: CDR1 MNHEY, CDR2 SVGAGI. V dropped 2 bases and J dropped 6 bases, with 16 bases sitting between them. Here the CDR3 DNA reads TGTGCCAGCAGTTACCGAGAGGATGGGGGGTCTGAAGCTTTCTTT. This codes for CASSYREDGGSEAFF.

The chain employs TRBV9 and TRBJ2-7; 8 bases are a match to TRBD2. After removal of 0 bases from V and 7 bases from J, the junction contained 12 bases not matched to a gene. The CDR3 loop spans 16 amino acids. Germline values: CDR1 SGDLS, CDR2 YYNGEE. CDR3 coding DNA: TGTGCCAGCAGCGTAGAATTAGGAGCGGGAGTTGGAGAGCAGTACTTC. It encodes CASSVELGAGVGEQYF.

The genes are TRBV30 and TRBJ1-5; 8 bases fit TRBD1. From germline, CDR1 is GTSNPN and CDR2 SVGIG (reference sequence). The V and J ends lost 5 bases and 6 bases, in that order; junction bases with no gene match: 6. This CDR3 spans 13 amino acids. The CDR3 DNA reads as TGTGCCTGGGCTCCTACAGGGGGTCAGCCCCAGCATTTT. Translating it yields CAWAPTGGQPQHF.

The chain uses TRBV25-1 and TRBJ2-5; 8 nucleotides align to TRBD1. This CDR3 region has 14 residues. The trim removed 5 bases at V and 7 bases at J, leaving 9 bases unmatched. Looked up from germline, CDR1 is MGHDK and CDR2 is SYGVNS. CDR3: CASSSRTGLGTQYF. The CDR3 DNA is TGTGCCAGCAGTTCTAGGACAGGGCTAGGGACCCAGTACTTC.

The chain carries TRBV6-5 and TRBJ2-1; 10 bases align to TRBD2. This CDR3 has 15 residues. Per the germline V gene, CDR1 is MNHEY and CDR2 is SVGAGI. V was pared by 5 bases and J by 6 bases, with 7 bases of the junction left unmatched. CDR3 region: CASSLTSGIGNEQFF. CDR3 nucleotides: TGTGCCAGCAGTCTCACTAGCGGGATCGGCAATGAGCAGTTCTTC.

The chain is built from TRBV6-5 and TRBJ1-2; 9 bases agree with TRBD1. Per germline, CDR1 MNHEY and CDR2 SVGAGI. This CDR3 spans 15 amino acids. V lost 5 bases, J lost 6 bases, and 10 bases stayed unmatched. In DNA, the CDR3 is TGTGCCAGCAGTGCCGTCGACAGGGGGTCGGATGGCTACACCTTC. It specifies CASSAVDRGSDGYTF.

The chain recombines TRBV9 with TRBJ2-2, with TRBD1 identical over 7 bases. The CDR3 sequence is 15 residues long. Trimming removed 3 bases from V and 3 bases from J; junction bases left unmatched: 5. Germline CDR1 and CDR2: SGDLS and YYNGEE. The CDR3 coding sequence is TGTGCCAGCAGCGGGGACAGCAGTTACACCGGGGAGCTGTTTTTT. Translating gives CASSGDSSYTGELFF.